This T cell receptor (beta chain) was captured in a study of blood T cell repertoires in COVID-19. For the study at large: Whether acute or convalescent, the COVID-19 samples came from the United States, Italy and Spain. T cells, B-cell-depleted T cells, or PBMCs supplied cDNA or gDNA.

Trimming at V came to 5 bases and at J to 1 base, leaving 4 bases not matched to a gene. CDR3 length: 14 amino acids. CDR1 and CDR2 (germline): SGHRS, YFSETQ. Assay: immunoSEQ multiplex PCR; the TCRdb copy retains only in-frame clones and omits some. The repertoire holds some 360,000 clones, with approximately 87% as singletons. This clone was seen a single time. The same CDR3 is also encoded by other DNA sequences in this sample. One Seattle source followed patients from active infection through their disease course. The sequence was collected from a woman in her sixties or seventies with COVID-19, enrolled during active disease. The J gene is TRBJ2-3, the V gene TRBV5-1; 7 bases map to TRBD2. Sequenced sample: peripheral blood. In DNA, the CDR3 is TGCGCCAGCAGAGGGCTAGCGGGCACAGATACGCAGTATTTT. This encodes CASRGLAGTDTQYF. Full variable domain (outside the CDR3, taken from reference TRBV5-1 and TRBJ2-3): KAGVTQTPRYLIKTRGQQVTLSCSPISGHRSVSWYQQTPGQGLQFLFEYFSETQRNKGNFPGRFSGRQFSNSRSEMNVSTLELGDSALYLCASRGLAGTDTQYFGPGTRLTVL.